The entry that follows covers one T cell receptor beta chain sequence. This CDR3 is built from 15 residues. Per germline, CDR1 SGHNT and CDR2 YYREEE (reference sequence). The ends lost 1 base at V and 0 bases at J; junction bases unmatched: 1. This specimen comes from a study of human T cells and chemical hapten exposure. Overall study context: Chiefly female patients presented with alopecia areata, totalis or universalis.

Described time point: patch test 1, 2 weeks after DPC sensitization. The sample's treatment: therapeutic diphenylcyclopropenone sensitization with weekly scalp DPC. Researchers sampled blood before each patch test went on. In the library, unique molecular identifiers were attached to individual cDNA molecules. In the original processing: A per-sample median of roughly 96,000 TCRs was observed, with counts ranging from roughly 20,000 to 700,000. TCRdb analysed the RACE reads with MiXCR anew, one entry per CDR3 protein. These V and J calls derive from TCRdb rather than the authors' analysis. There are fewer than 100,000 distinct CDR3 sequences in the sample; about 10% occur only once, and approximately 3.7% lies in the top ten.

The chain couples TRBV5-4 to TRBJ2-1; 7 bases fit TRBD2. This TCR was recovered from a woman in her sixties or seventies with alopecia areata. Some clones in this sample may be carry-over from other donors' samples. The material was whole blood, obtained in connection with sensitization to the hapten diphenylcyclopropenone (DPC). The CDR3 loop is CASSLTGGSYNEQFF. The CDR3 nucleotides are TGTGCCAGCAGCTTGACGGGGGGCTCCTACAATGAGCAGTTCTTC.